This T cell receptor beta chain was recovered during a study of T cell responses to AZD1222 COVID-19 vaccine. General study findings and limits: CD4 TCRs linked to vaccination spanned spike, dominating at 160-218 and 743-854. Baseline seropositives among AZD1222 recipients totaled only five or six. Clonal diversity was possibly underestimated; the donors were predominantly white British and more often female.

Concerning this clone itself: Its antigen is as yet unknown.

The protocol was immunoSEQ multiplex PCR, while the TCRdb copy is restricted to in-frame clones and leaves out a portion. The table records 150,000 or so clones, 75% to 90% of them present only once. The sequencing used peripheral blood, collected after recovery from COVID-19. The TCR was taken from an adult who had recovered from COVID-19.

Here the CDR3 reads CASSLPVNRGQLNQPQHF. The CDR3 DNA reads TGTGCCAGCAGTTTACCCGTCAACCGGGGGCAACTCAATCAGCCCCAGCATTTT. The chain employs TRBV28 and TRBJ1-5, with a possible D match to TRBD1 (6 bases). The CDR3 totals 18 residues. Germline CDR1 and CDR2: MDHEN and SYDVKM. Trimming left V 2 bases short and J 3 bases short, with 20 bases between.